Below, 2 T cell receptor beta chains from the same sample are listed, as sequenced in a study of blood T cells in healthy people across ages. For the second PCR, which ran for about 6 to 11 cycles, a sample-barcoded 5' primer and a J-beta primer mix were used. TCRdb re-derived calls from the 5' RACE reads in MiXCR, one entry per CDR3 protein. The sample contains roughly 1.6 million distinct CDR3 sequences, around 36% of which appear only once. Sequences were obtained from blood. The origin of the receptors is a young woman in good health.

This clonotype was detected a few times. The gene calls are TRBV3-1 and TRBJ2-3; D not resolved. The CDR3 spans 13 residues. With 11 bases removed from V and 6 bases from J, the gap between germline ends came to 18 bases. Per germline, CDR1 LGHDT and CDR2 YNNKEL (reference sequence). CDR3 amino acids: CAVPTRSLDTQYF. The CDR3 DNA reads TGTGCCGTCCCTACGAGGTCTTTGGATACGCAGTATTTT.

This clonotype occurred many times. The CDR3 DNA is TGCAGTGCTAGCCGGGCAGGGGACAACCTCGGGGCCTATGGCTACACCTTC. Protein product: CSASRAGDNLGAYGYTF. V is TRBV20-1 and J is TRBJ1-2; a possible D gene is TRBD1 (6 bases). CDR3 length: 17 residues. V lost 3 bases and J lost 4, with 24 bases in between. In germline, CDR1 is DFQATT, CDR2 SNEGSKA (reference sequence).